This TCR beta chain was sequenced during a study of cytomegalovirus exposure and HLA in healthy donors. Overall study: The same platform as the 500 to 700 first-cohort repertoires was used for the 120 validation repertoires, a later analysis reported.

In regard to this clone: The antigen is undetermined.

Whole-study results and caveats: Most TCR sequences showed up rarely, but some public TCRs showed up in many donors. In vitro, three CMV-associated chains proved specific for CMV antigens. Subsequent analysis showed first-cohort TCR clusters tending to co-occur in approximately 120 validation repertoires.

CDR3 length equals 14 residues. V lost 2 bases and J lost 6, with 13 bases in between. From germline, CDR1 is SGHAT and CDR2 FQNNGV. The repertoire was sequenced with immunoSEQ multiplex PCR; TCRdb's copy has only in-frame clones and lacks some. The data show 250,000 or so clones, around 90% seen once. The V and J genes are TRBV11-2 and TRBJ1-2, with D possibly being TRBD1 (6 bases). The clonotype comes from a young woman in good health and CMV-seronegative. Sequencing used PBMCs. The CDR3 loop is CASSLFGQGNGYTF. The CDR3 region has the DNA TGTGCCAGCAGCTTATTCGGGCAGGGGAATGGCTACACCTTC.